The source of this T cell receptor (beta chain) is a study of blood T cell repertoires in COVID-19. About the research overall: Material from acute and convalescent COVID-19 was sourced from the United States, Italy and Spain.

The CDR3 is 17 amino acids. Germline CDR1 LGHNA, CDR2 YSLEER. J lost 3 bases, V lost 0 bases, and 9 bases had no gene match. Produced via immunoSEQ multiplex PCR; TCRdb's table is partial and in-frame only. The sample shows some 400,000 clones, roughly nine tenths of them seen only once. The chain carries TRBV4-3 and TRBJ1-2, with TRBD1 identical over 8 bases. The sequenced sample consisted of PBMCs or T cells enriched from blood (not recorded which). This sequence was found in a woman aged 25 to 39 who had recovered from COVID-19. CDR3 region: CASSQDHWTGLDYGYTF. The CDR3 DNA reads TGCGCCAGCAGCCAAGATCACTGGACAGGGTTAGACTATGGCTACACCTTC.